This TCR beta chain was sequenced during a study of blood T cell repertoires in COVID-19. Study-wide context: PBMCs, B-cell-depleted T cells, or T cells provided the cDNA or gDNA that made up the material.

Authors' methods: By means of reference gene primer amplification, nucleated cell counts were estimated. The repertoire was sequenced with immunoSEQ multiplex PCR; TCRdb's copy has only in-frame clones and lacks some. V, J and clone size reflect that table, while D and trimming were determined from the DNA. Of hundreds of thousands of clones listed, over 75% are singletons. V lost 4 bases, J lost 0 bases, and 11 bases lay in between. The CDR3 runs 15 residues. Germline-derived CDR1 and CDR2 are SGHKS and YYEKEE (reference sequence). Patients at the Seattle site were enrolled during active infection and followed longitudinally.

Sequences were obtained from peripheral blood. The chain combines TRBV5-5 with TRBJ1-3; TRBD1 is a possible D gene (5 bases). This clonotype originated in a woman aged 55-70 years with COVID-19, enrolled during active disease. CDR3 nucleotides: TGTGCCAGCAGCACGACAGTGACCTCTGGAAACACCATATATTTT. Its translation is CASSTTVTSGNTIYF.